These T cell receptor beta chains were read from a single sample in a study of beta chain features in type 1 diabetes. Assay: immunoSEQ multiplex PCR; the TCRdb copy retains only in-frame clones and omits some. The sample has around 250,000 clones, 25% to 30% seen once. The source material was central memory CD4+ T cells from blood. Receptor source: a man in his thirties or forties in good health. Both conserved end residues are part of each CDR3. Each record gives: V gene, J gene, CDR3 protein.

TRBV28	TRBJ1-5	CASGSGGQPQHF
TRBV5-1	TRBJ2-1	CASSLATANNEQFF
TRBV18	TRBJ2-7	CASSYGDAYEQYF
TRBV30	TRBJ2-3	CAWSVLAGGRTDTQYF
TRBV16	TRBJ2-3	CASSAQGTDTQYF
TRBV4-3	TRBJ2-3	CASSQVHGGTDTQYF
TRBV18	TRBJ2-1	CASSPGGPYEQFF
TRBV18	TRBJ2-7	CASSSYRGSSYEQYF
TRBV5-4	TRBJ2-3	CASSWAGTSDTQYF
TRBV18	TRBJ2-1	CASSPAGDRYNEQFF
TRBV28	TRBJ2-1	CASSFYLAGGVEQFF
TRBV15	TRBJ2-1	CATSSHYNEQFF
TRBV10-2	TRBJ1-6	CASSEQGYNSPLHF
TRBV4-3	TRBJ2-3	CASSQDRRGGRDTQYF
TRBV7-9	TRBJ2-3	CASRKDPRYTDTQYF
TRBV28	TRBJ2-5	CASYSSAGGGGETQYF
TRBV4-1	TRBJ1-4	CASSQDDGTTNEKLFF